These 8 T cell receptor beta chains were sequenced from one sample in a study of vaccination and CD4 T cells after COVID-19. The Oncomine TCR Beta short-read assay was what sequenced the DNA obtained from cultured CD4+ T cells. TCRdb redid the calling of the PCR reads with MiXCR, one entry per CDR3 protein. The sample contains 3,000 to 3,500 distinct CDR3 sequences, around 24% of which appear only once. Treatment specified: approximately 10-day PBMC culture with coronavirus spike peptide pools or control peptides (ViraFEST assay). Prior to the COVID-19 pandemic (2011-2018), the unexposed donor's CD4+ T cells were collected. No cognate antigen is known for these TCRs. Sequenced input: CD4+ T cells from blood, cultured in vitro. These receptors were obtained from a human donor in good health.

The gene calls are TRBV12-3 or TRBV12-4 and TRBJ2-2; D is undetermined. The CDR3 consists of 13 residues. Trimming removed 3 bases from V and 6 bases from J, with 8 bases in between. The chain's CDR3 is CASSFGTAGELFF. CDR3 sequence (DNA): TGTGCCAGCAGTTTCGGCACGGCCGGGGAGCTGTTTTTT.

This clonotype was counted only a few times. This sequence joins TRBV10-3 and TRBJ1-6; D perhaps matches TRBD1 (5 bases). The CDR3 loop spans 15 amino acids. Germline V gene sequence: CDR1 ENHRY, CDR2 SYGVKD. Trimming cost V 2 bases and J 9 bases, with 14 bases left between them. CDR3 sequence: CAISETRDSGSPLHF. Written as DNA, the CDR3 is TGTGCCATCAGTGAGACCAGGGACTCAGGTTCACCCCTCCACTTT.

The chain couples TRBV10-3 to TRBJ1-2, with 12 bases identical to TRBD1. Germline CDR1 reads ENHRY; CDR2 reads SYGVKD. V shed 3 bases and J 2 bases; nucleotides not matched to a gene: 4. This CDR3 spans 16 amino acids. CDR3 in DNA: TGTGCCATCAGTGAAGCGGGACAGGGGGCGAACTATGGCTACACCTTC. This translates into CAISEAGQGANYGYTF.

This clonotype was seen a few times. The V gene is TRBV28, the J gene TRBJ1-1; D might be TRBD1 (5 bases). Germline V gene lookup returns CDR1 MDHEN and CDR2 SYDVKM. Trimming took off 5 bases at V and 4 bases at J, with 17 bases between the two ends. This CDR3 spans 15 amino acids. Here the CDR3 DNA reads TGTGCCAGCAGTCTCCCACCGGGGCTAGGCACTGAAGCTTTCTTT. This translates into CASSLPPGLGTEAFF. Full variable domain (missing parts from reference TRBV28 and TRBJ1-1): DVKVTQSSRYLVKRTGEKVFLECVQDMDHENMFWYRQDPGLGLRLIYFSYDVKMKEKGDIPEGYSVSREKKERFSLILESASTNQTSMYLCASSLPPGLGTEAFFGQGTRLTVV.

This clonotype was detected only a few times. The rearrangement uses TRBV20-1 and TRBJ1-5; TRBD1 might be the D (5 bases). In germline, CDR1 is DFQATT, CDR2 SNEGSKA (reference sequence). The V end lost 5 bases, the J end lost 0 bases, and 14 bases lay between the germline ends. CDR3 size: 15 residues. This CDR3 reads CSASRDDYSNQPQHF. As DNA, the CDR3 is TGCAGTGCTTCCAGGGACGATTATAGCAATCAGCCCCAGCATTTT.

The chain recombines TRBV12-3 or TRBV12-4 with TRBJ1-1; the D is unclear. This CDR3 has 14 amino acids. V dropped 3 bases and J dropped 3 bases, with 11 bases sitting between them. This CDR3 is CASSLEGLYTEAFF. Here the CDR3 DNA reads TGTGCCAGCAGTTTGGAAGGATTGTACACTGAAGCTTTCTTT.

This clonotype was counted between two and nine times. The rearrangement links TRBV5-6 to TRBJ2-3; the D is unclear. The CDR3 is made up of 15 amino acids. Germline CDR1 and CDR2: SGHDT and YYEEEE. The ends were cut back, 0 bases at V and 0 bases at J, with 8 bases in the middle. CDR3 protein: CASSLGLVSTDTQYF. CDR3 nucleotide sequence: TGTGCCAGCAGCTTGGGTTTAGTTAGCACAGATACGCAGTATTTT.

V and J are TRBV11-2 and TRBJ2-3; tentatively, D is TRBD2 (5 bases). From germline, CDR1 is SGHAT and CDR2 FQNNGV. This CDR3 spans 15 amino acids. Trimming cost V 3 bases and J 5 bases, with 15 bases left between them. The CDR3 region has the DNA TGTGCCAGCAGCTTTGGGCTAGGTCGGGGAGATACGCAGTATTTT. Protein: CASSFGLGRGDTQYF. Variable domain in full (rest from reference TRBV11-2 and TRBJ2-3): EAGVAQSPRYKIIEKRQSVAFWCNPISGHATLYWYQQILGQGPKLLIQFQNNGVVDDSQLPKDRFSAERLKGVDSTLKIQPAKLEDSAVYLCASSFGLGRGDTQYFGPGTRLTVL.